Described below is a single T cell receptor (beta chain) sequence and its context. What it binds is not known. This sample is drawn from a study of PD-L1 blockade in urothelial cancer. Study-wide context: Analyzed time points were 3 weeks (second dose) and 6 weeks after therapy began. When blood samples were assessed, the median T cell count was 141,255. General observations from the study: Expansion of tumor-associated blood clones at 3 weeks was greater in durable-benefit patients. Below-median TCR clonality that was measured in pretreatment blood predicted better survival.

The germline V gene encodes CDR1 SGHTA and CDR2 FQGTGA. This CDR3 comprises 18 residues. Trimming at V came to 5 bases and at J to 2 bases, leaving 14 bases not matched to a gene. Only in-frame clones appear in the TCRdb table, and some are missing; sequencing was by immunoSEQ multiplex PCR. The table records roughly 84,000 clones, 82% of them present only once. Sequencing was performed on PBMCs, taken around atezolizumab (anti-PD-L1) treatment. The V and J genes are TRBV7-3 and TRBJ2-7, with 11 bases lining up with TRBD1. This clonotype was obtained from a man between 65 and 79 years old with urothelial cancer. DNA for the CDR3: TGTGCCAGCAGCCCCCACCTCGTGGACAGGGGGCTTCCCTACGAGCAGTACTTC. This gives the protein CASSPHLVDRGLPYEQYF.